A selection of T cell receptor beta chains follows, all from one sample in a study of T cells in tuberculosis. Sequencing was performed with immunoSEQ multiplex PCR; in TCRdb, only in-frame clones are kept and a portion is missing. The sample comprises tens of thousands of clones, approximately 90% of which are singletons, and roughly 2.2% rests with the top ten. What was sequenced was PBMCs. Every receptor here comes from a donor between 10 and 35 years old with latent tuberculosis or without tuberculosis infection. CDR3s include the opening cysteine and the closing phenylalanine or tryptophan. The D gene is left open where the match is weak. Size values are once, few and many counts, or a class for expanded clones, and some rows have none.

cdr3_nt,cdr3_aa,d_call,clone_size,j_call,v_call
TGTGCCAGCAGCTCCCTAATCGGGGGAGAGACCCAGTACTTC,CASSSLIGGETQYF,NA,few,TRBJ2-5,TRBV7-9
TGTGCCTGGAGTGTACCCGGGCAGGGGCCAGGAAAACTGTTTTTT,CAWSVPGQGPGKLFF,NA,NA,TRBJ1-4,TRBV30
TGTGCCAGCAGCACTCCGGGACAGGGGGCTGATGAGCAGTTCTTC,CASSTPGQGADEQFF,TRBD1,NA,TRBJ2-1,TRBV13
TGTGCCAGCAGTTACTTGGCGGAGGCCCCCCACAATGAGCAGTTCTTC,CASSYLAEAPHNEQFF,NA,NA,TRBJ2-1,TRBV6-5
TGTGCCAGCAGTGAGCAGCTAGCTACAGTCCACGAGCAGTACTTC,CASSEQLATVHEQYF,NA,NA,TRBJ2-7,TRBV6-4
TGCGCCACCTCAGGGTCCTACGAGCAGTACTTC,CATSGSYEQYF,NA,NA,TRBJ2-7,TRBV23-1
TGTGCCAGCAGCGGGGGACAGTCATATCAGCCCCAGCATTTT,CASSGGQSYQPQHF,TRBD1,NA,TRBJ1-5,TRBV2
TGTGCCAGAACGCGGGTTCTCCACGGGGTCTACCAATACGAGCAGTACTTC,CARTRVLHGVYQYEQYF,NA,NA,TRBJ2-7,TRBV7-2
TGTGCCAGCAGTCCGATTTACTCGGAGACCCAGTACTTC,CASSPIYSETQYF,NA,NA,TRBJ2-5,TRBV7-9
TGTGCCAGCTCCTCCCGGCAGGCCACCTACAATGAGCAGTTCTTC,CASSSRQATYNEQFF,NA,NA,TRBJ2-1,TRBV18
TGCGCCAGCAGCCAAGCGCCTAGCGGGGGCTACAATGAGCAGTTCTTC,CASSQAPSGGYNEQFF,TRBD2,NA,TRBJ2-1,TRBV4-3
TGTGCCGTGGGCCGGACAGGGGACTTCGGGGAGACCCAGTACTTC,CAVGRTGDFGETQYF,TRBD1,NA,TRBJ2-5,TRBV10-3
TGCGCCAGCACCCAGGGGAACGAAAAACTGTTTTTT,CASTQGNEKLFF,NA,NA,TRBJ1-4,TRBV10-2
TGTGCCATCACCCCGAGAACTGGAAACACCATATATTTT,CAITPRTGNTIYF,NA,NA,TRBJ1-3,TRBV10-3
TGTGCCATCAGTGAGGCCCAGGGAGGACAGGGAGACACTGAAGCTTTCTTT,CAISEAQGGQGDTEAFF,TRBD1,NA,TRBJ1-1,TRBV10-3
TGCGCCAGCAGGTCCAGGCGAGTCGAGCAGTACTTC,CASRSRRVEQYF,NA,NA,TRBJ2-7,TRBV23-1
TGCGCCAGCAGCCCTCTATCAGGGGGGCACATGCAGTATTTT,CASSPLSGGHMQYF,NA,NA,TRBJ2-3,TRBV5-1
TGTGCCAGCAGTCGACAGGGGGCGGACTATGGCTACACCTTC,CASSRQGADYGYTF,TRBD1,NA,TRBJ1-2,TRBV2
TGTGCCAGCAGCGTAGCTGGACAGGCGAATGAGCAGTTCTTC,CASSVAGQANEQFF,TRBD1,NA,TRBJ2-1,TRBV9
TGTGCCAGCAGTTTTCCACTTACCGGTTATCAGCCCCAGCATTTT,CASSFPLTGYQPQHF,NA,NA,TRBJ1-5,TRBV28
TGCGCCAGCAGCCAAGTGCACGGGAGTTACCAGGCAGATACGCAGTATTTT,CASSQVHGSYQADTQYF,NA,NA,TRBJ2-3,TRBV4-1
TGCAGCGTTGCCCCGGGGAACACCGGGGAGCTGTTTTTT,CSVAPGNTGELFF,NA,NA,TRBJ2-2,TRBV29-1
TGCGCCAGCAGCCAGGGCAGGGAAAGGACCCAGTACTTC,CASSQGRERTQYF,NA,NA,TRBJ2-5,TRBV4-3
TGTGCCACCAGCAGAGGCCGGGACAATGAGCAGTTCTTC,CATSRGRDNEQFF,NA,NA,TRBJ2-1,TRBV15
TGTGCCAGCAGCCCGGGGGGGACGGGCACAGATACGCAGTATTTT,CASSPGGTGTDTQYF,TRBD2,NA,TRBJ2-3,TRBV9
TGTGCCAGCAGCTTGGCCGGGACAGGGGATGGCTACACCTTC,CASSLAGTGDGYTF,TRBD1,NA,TRBJ1-2,TRBV5-6
TGTGCCAGCAGCTTGGAGGGACTAGTCCATACGCAGTATTTT,CASSLEGLVHTQYF,TRBD2,NA,TRBJ2-3,TRBV5-5
TGTGCCAGCAGTGAAGATGCGGGGTACGAGCAGTACTTC,CASSEDAGYEQYF,NA,once,TRBJ2-7,TRBV2
TGCGCCAGCAGCCAAGAAGCCCCGGGGGCTAGCGGGAGGGAAGGCACAGATACGCAGTATTTT,CASSQEAPGASGREGTDTQYF,TRBD2,NA,TRBJ2-3,TRBV4-1
TGTGCCAGCAGCGGAGGGAATACTCAGGGGGCGCGGACTGAAGCTTTCTTT,CASSGGNTQGARTEAFF,TRBD1,NA,TRBJ1-1,TRBV9
TGTGCCAGCACAACAGGGGGGACCTCCTACGAGCAGTACTTC,CASTTGGTSYEQYF,TRBD1,NA,TRBJ2-7,TRBV6-1
TGTGCCAGCAGCTCAAAAGACAGGGGTATCACTGAAGCTTTCTTT,CASSSKDRGITEAFF,TRBD1,once,TRBJ1-1,TRBV5-4
TGTGCCAGTAGTATAGTGCTTCGGGGGTTCGACGAGCAGTACTTC,CASSIVLRGFDEQYF,NA,NA,TRBJ2-7,TRBV19
TGTGCCAGTAGGCGGGACAGGGGTGAGGTCGCCGTCACCCCAGATACGCAGTATTTT,CASRRDRGEVAVTPDTQYF,TRBD1,NA,TRBJ2-3,TRBV19
TGCGCCAGCAGCTTCGAGGGAGGAGAGACCCAGTACTTC,CASSFEGGETQYF,NA,NA,TRBJ2-5,TRBV5-1
TGTGCCAGCAGCTCTAGCGGGCTACCGAACACCGGGGAGCTGTTTTTT,CASSSSGLPNTGELFF,TRBD2,few,TRBJ2-2,TRBV7-9
TGCGCCAGCAGCTTGGTGGGGACAGGGTCCTACAATGAGCAGTTCTTC,CASSLVGTGSYNEQFF,TRBD1,NA,TRBJ2-1,TRBV5-1
TGTGCCAGTCTAGCGGGAGGGCCGGCCGGGGAGCTGTTTTTT,CASLAGGPAGELFF,TRBD2,once,TRBJ2-2,TRBV28
TGTGCCAGCAGTTTAAGCATACTAGCCGCGTACGAGCAGTACTTC,CASSLSILAAYEQYF,NA,NA,TRBJ2-7,TRBV27
TGTGCCAGCAGCGCCAGGACAGGGGGAGAGACTGAAGCTTTCTTT,CASSARTGGETEAFF,TRBD1,once,TRBJ1-1,TRBV7-2
TGTGCCACCAGAAGACAGTCGAATCAGCCCCAGCATTTT,CATRRQSNQPQHF,NA,NA,TRBJ1-5,TRBV19
TGTGCCAGTAGTATAGCCCGCCGGGGTGATCAGCCCCAGCATTTT,CASSIARRGDQPQHF,NA,NA,TRBJ1-5,TRBV19
TGTGCCAGCAGCCGGGCCAGGGCGGGACGCACTGAAGCTTTCTTT,CASSRARAGRTEAFF,NA,once,TRBJ1-1,TRBV14
NA,CASSVARGTFVF,NA,NA,TRBJ1-4,TRBV2
TGTGCCAGCAGCGTAGGGCAGAACCCTGCTCCCCAGCATTTT,CASSVGQNPAPQHF,NA,once,TRBJ1-5,TRBV9
TGCAGCGGCCAGACAAATGAAGCTTTCTTT,CSGQTNEAFF,NA,once,TRBJ1-1,TRBV29-1
TGTGCCAGCAGCCTGCGGCCGGCAGCCTACGAGCAGTACTTC,CASSLRPAAYEQYF,NA,NA,TRBJ2-7,TRBV9
TGTGCCAGCAGCCCCCTGAGGGCGCAGTATTTT,CASSPLRAQYF,NA,once,TRBJ2-3,TRBV7-6
TGTGCCTGGAGTGGACCGCGGGACAGGGGGCATCAGCCCCAGCATTTT,CAWSGPRDRGHQPQHF,TRBD1,NA,TRBJ1-5,TRBV30
TGTGCCAGCAGCCCAGGATCCGGGACAGGGGCCTATGGCTACACCTTC,CASSPGSGTGAYGYTF,TRBD1,NA,TRBJ1-2,TRBV11-1
TGTGCCAGCAGAGTAGACAGGCTGAACACTGAAGCTTTCTTT,CASRVDRLNTEAFF,NA,NA,TRBJ1-1,TRBV7-8
TGTGCCAGCCAACGTGGTACAGGGTACCATGAGCAGTTCTTC,CASQRGTGYHEQFF,NA,few,TRBJ2-1,TRBV9
TGTGCCTGGAGTGGGGCCGTAAACACTGAAGCTTTCTTT,CAWSGAVNTEAFF,NA,once,TRBJ1-1,TRBV30
TGTGCCACCGGGACAGTGGATTCACCCCTCCACTTT,CATGTVDSPLHF,TRBD1,NA,TRBJ1-6,TRBV28
TGTGCCAGCAGCGTAGTTTTGGGGGGCACTGAAGCTTTCTTT,CASSVVLGGTEAFF,NA,NA,TRBJ1-1,TRBV9
TGTGCCAGCAGTTTCTTGACCATGGACTCCCAACAGTACTTC,CASSFLTMDSQQYF,NA,NA,TRBJ2-7,TRBV28
TGTGCCAGCTCACCGACCGGGACAGGGGATTCACCCCTCCACTTT,CASSPTGTGDSPLHF,TRBD1,NA,TRBJ1-6,TRBV18
TGTGCCAGCAGCCCAGGGACAGGGCTTCCTGGAAACACCATATATTTT,CASSPGTGLPGNTIYF,TRBD1,NA,TRBJ1-3,TRBV11-3
TGTGCCAGCAGCTCCCGCCTAGATAGTAACTATGGCTACACCTTC,CASSSRLDSNYGYTF,NA,NA,TRBJ1-2,TRBV7-2